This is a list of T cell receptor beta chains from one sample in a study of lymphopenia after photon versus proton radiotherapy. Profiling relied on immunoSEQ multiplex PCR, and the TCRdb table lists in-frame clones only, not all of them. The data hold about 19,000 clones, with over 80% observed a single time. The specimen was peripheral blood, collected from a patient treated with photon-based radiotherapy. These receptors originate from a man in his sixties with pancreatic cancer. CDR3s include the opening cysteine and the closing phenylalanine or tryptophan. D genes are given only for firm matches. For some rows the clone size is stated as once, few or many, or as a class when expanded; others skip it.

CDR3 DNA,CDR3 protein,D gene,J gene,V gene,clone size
TGTGCCAGCAGCAAAATCGGAACGGGGGGGCCAAAAGAGACCCAGTACTTC,CASSKIGTGGPKETQYF,TRBD2,TRBJ2-5,TRBV9,.
TGTGCCACCAGCAGAGCCCCTAGCGGGGGGGCGAATGAGCAGTTCTTC,CATSRAPSGGANEQFF,TRBD2,TRBJ2-1,TRBV15,.
TGTGCCAGCAGCGTAGAGCTTAACACAGATACGCAGTATTTT,CASSVELNTDTQYF,.,TRBJ2-3,TRBV9,.
TGCGCCAGCAGCTTCCTAGGGACAGCGGAAGAGACCCAGTACTTC,CASSFLGTAEETQYF,TRBD1,TRBJ2-5,TRBV5-1,.
TGTGCCAGCAGTCGCGGACAGGGAGGGTCACCCCTCCACTTT,CASSRGQGGSPLHF,TRBD1,TRBJ1-6,TRBV7-9,few
TGTGCCAGCAGTTTAACAGGGGGGATTAACTATGGCTACACCTTC,CASSLTGGINYGYTF,TRBD1,TRBJ1-2,TRBV6-5,.
TGTGCCATCAGTGACTTGGGACAGGGGGCCTACGAGCAGTACTTC,CAISDLGQGAYEQYF,TRBD1,TRBJ2-7,TRBV10-3,.
TGCGCCAGCAGCCAAGCGGTAGGACAGGGGGCTGCGAGCTACGAGCAGTACTTC,CASSQAVGQGAASYEQYF,TRBD1,TRBJ2-7,TRBV4-3,.
TGTGCCAGCAGCCAAGATAGGACCTCCCAGTATACGCAGTATTTT,CASSQDRTSQYTQYF,.,TRBJ2-3,TRBV4-2,.
TGTGCCAGCAGCGTAGTGGGGGGGCAGGAGACCCAGTACTTC,CASSVVGGQETQYF,.,TRBJ2-5,TRBV9,.
TGCGCCAGCAGCTTGTTGGGAGGGGAAAATTATGGCTACACCTTC,CASSLLGGENYGYTF,.,TRBJ1-2,TRBV5-1,.
TGCAGCGTGAGCCGGGACTACGGGGGGGAGACCCAGTACTTC,CSVSRDYGGETQYF,TRBD2,TRBJ2-5,TRBV29-1,.
TGTGCCAGCAGTGAAGCATCGGGACAGCCCCAGCATTTT,CASSEASGQPQHF,.,TRBJ1-5,TRBV2,.
TGTGCCTGGAGCGCCGACAGCTCCTACGAGCAGTACTTC,CAWSADSSYEQYF,.,TRBJ2-7,TRBV30,.
TGTGCCAGTAGTATAGACGCGGGTCCAGATACGCAGTATTTT,CASSIDAGPDTQYF,.,TRBJ2-3,TRBV19,.
TGTGCCAGCTCACCGGGAGCCGGGTATAATTCACCCCTCCACTTT,CASSPGAGYNSPLHF,.,TRBJ1-6,TRBV18,.
TGTGCCAGCAGCATACTCCCGGGACAGGGGGTCGAGCAGTACTTC,CASSILPGQGVEQYF,TRBD1,TRBJ2-7,TRBV7-2,once
TGTGCCAGCAGCCAACCCGGGGCGCGCCGATACGAGCAGTACTTC,CASSQPGARRYEQYF,.,TRBJ2-7,TRBV7-8,.
TGTGCCAGCAGCAATAGGGACAGGGGATGGAACACTGAAGCTTTCTTT,CASSNRDRGWNTEAFF,TRBD1,TRBJ1-1,TRBV5-6,.
TGTGCCAGCAGCTCCTCGGGTCGGCTATCCTACGAGCAGTACTTC,CASSSSGRLSYEQYF,.,TRBJ2-7,TRBV7-9,.
TGTGCCATCAGTCTGGGGGGGCTAGCTCAGGACGAGCAGTTCTTC,CAISLGGLAQDEQFF,.,TRBJ2-1,TRBV10-3,.
TGTGCCAGTAGTATCGGGATGACCTCTGGAAACACCATATATTTT,CASSIGMTSGNTIYF,.,TRBJ1-3,TRBV19,.
TGTGCCAGCAGGGGGAATTGGGGACAGGGAAACCAAGAGACCCAGTACTTC,CASRGNWGQGNQETQYF,TRBD1,TRBJ2-5,TRBV27,.
TGTGCCAGCACCGATGGACCAACACAAGCACCCCTCCACTTT,CASTDGPTQAPLHF,.,TRBJ1-6,TRBV6-1,once
TGTGCCAGCAGCTTCCGGGACTTCACAGATACGCAGTATTTT,CASSFRDFTDTQYF,.,TRBJ2-3,TRBV7-2,.
TGTGCCAGCAGCTTAGTAGTTAGTCGGGGAAACACTGAAGCTTTCTTT,CASSLVVSRGNTEAFF,.,TRBJ1-1,TRBV11-1,.
TGTGCCAGCATTTCACAGGGGGCCTATAATTCACCCCTCCACTTT,CASISQGAYNSPLHF,TRBD1,TRBJ1-6,TRBV2,.
TGCGCCAGCTCCGAACAGGGGGATTACTACGAGCAGTACTTC,CASSEQGDYYEQYF,TRBD1,TRBJ2-7,TRBV5-1,.
TGCGCCAGCAGCGCTAGCATGGAGACCCAGTACTTC,CASSASMETQYF,.,TRBJ2-5,TRBV10-1,.
TGTGCCAGCGCGGCAGGGGGCCTTAATAATGAAAAACTGTTTTTT,CASAAGGLNNEKLFF,TRBD1,TRBJ1-4,TRBV6-1,.
TGTGCCAGCAGCACGCGGACTAGCGGGAACACCGGGGAGCTGTTTTTT,CASSTRTSGNTGELFF,TRBD2,TRBJ2-2,TRBV11-2,.
TGTGCCAGCAAGGGTTTGAGGACAGATACGCAGTATTTT,CASKGLRTDTQYF,.,TRBJ2-3,TRBV2,.
TGTGCCAGCAGCTCGCCTAGGGGGGGCGGTGAAAAACTGTTTTTT,CASSSPRGGGEKLFF,.,TRBJ1-4,TRBV7-9,.
TGCGCCAGCAGCCAGGGGACAGGGGGAACCTACGAGCAGTACTTC,CASSQGTGGTYEQYF,TRBD1,TRBJ2-7,TRBV4-1,.
TGTGCCAGCAGTCGCGACAGGGGACAAGAGACCCAGTACTTC,CASSRDRGQETQYF,TRBD1,TRBJ2-5,TRBV7-2,.
TGTGCCATAAGGACAGACAGCGCCCACGAGCAGTACTTC,CAIRTDSAHEQYF,.,TRBJ2-7,TRBV10-3,.
TGCGCCAGCAGGACTAGCGGGAGCTCCTACAATGAGCAGTTCTTC,CASRTSGSSYNEQFF,TRBD2,TRBJ2-1,TRBV5-1,.
TGTGCCAGCTCACCGGGGCTTGGGCCAGATACGCAGTATTTT,CASSPGLGPDTQYF,.,TRBJ2-3,TRBV18,.
TGCGCCAGCAGCTCGGAAGCTAACTATGGCTACACCTTC,CASSSEANYGYTF,.,TRBJ1-2,TRBV5-1,.
TGTGCCAGCAGCTCAAGCAACTTTGTAGGGGAGCAGTACTTC,CASSSSNFVGEQYF,.,TRBJ2-7,TRBV7-8,.
TGTGCCTGGACAGGGGGCAATGGGGATACGCAGTATTTT,CAWTGGNGDTQYF,TRBD1,TRBJ2-3,TRBV30,.
TGCAGCGTGGGGGAGTGGGGAGCCTCTGGAAACACCATATATTTT,CSVGEWGASGNTIYF,.,TRBJ1-3,TRBV29-1,once
TGTGCCAGCTCATCACTAGCGAACACCGGGGAGCTGTTTTTT,CASSSLANTGELFF,.,TRBJ2-2,TRBV18,.
TGTGCCAGCAGTTACTCGAGGTCAGAATATAATTCACCCCTCCACTTT,CASSYSRSEYNSPLHF,.,TRBJ1-6,TRBV6-5,.
TGTGCCAGCAGTGATAGAGCTAGCGGGGGTTCCCAGTACTTC,CASSDRASGGSQYF,TRBD2,TRBJ2-5,TRBV6-1,.
TGTGCCAGCAGCGTCAACAGGGGGAACACTGAAGCTTTCTTT,CASSVNRGNTEAFF,TRBD1,TRBJ1-1,TRBV11-2,once
TGTGCCAGCAGCTTAGGGGGGAGCTCCTACGAGCAGTACTTC,CASSLGGSSYEQYF,.,TRBJ2-7,TRBV5-6,.
TGTGCCTGGAGCGGGGGCAGGGTCTATGGCTACACCTTC,CAWSGGRVYGYTF,.,TRBJ1-2,TRBV30,.
TGTGCCAGCAGCTTTAACCCGTTGGAGACCCAGTACTTC,CASSFNPLETQYF,.,TRBJ2-5,TRBV11-3,.
TGTGCCAGCAGCTCGGAGGGGACAGGAAACAATGAGCAGTTCTTC,CASSSEGTGNNEQFF,TRBD1,TRBJ2-1,TRBV7-3,.
TGTGCCAGTAGTATCAGTTACCGGGACGTTAAGGGTCGGCCCCAGCATTTT,CASSISYRDVKGRPQHF,.,TRBJ1-5,TRBV19,.